The rows below give T cell receptor beta chains drawn from one sample of a study of blood T cell repertoires in COVID-19. Assay used: immunoSEQ multiplex PCR; TCRdb lists only in-frame clones, some missing. Here the sample spans about 82,000 clones, around four fifths being singletons. The specimen was peripheral blood. These receptors all come from a woman aged 55-69 years with acute or convalescent COVID-19. Each CDR3 is given with its conserved first and last residue. The order of the fields is D gene, J gene, clone size, V gene, CDR3 DNA, CDR3 protein. D genes are given only for firm matches. A clone size is listed for some rows: how often the clone was seen (once, few, many), or a class if it is expanded.

- | TRBJ2-1 | few | TRBV9 | TGTGCCAGCAGCTACACCGGGACCGGGGGAATCAATGAGCAGTTCTTC | CASSYTGTGGINEQFF
TRBD2 | TRBJ2-3 | - | TRBV7-3 | TGTGCCAGCAGCGCCGGACTAGGCGGGGGGACGAGCACAGATACGCAGTATTTT | CASSAGLGGGTSTDTQYF
- | TRBJ2-5 | - | TRBV5-4 | TGTGCCAGCACCACTTTTTCGGAAGAGACCCAGTACTTC | CASTTFSEETQYF
TRBD2 | TRBJ2-1 | - | TRBV4-1 | TGCGCCAGCAGCCAAGAACTAGCGGGGGTGGGTGAGCAGTTCTTC | CASSQELAGVGEQFF
- | TRBJ1-1 | - | TRBV2 | TGTGCCAGCAGTACTCCCTCAACTGAAGCTTTCTTT | CASSTPSTEAFF
- | TRBJ1-3 | - | TRBV10-3 | TGTGCCATCAGCGAGAATTTGGGGCGCTGGAACACCATATATTTT | CAISENLGRWNTIYF
- | TRBJ1-1 | - | TRBV25-1 | TGTGCCAGCAGTGAATATACGACACCCGGAAGGAACACTGAAGCTTTCTTT | CASSEYTTPGRNTEAFF
TRBD1 | TRBJ2-1 | - | TRBV30 | TGTGCCTGGAGTCCCATGGACAGGGAGCAGTTCTTC | CAWSPMDREQFF
- | TRBJ1-6 | - | TRBV7-2 | TGTGCCAGCAGCTTGGGCAGGGCATATAATTCACCCCTCCACTTT | CASSLGRAYNSPLHF
- | TRBJ2-7 | - | TRBV5-6 | TGTGCCAGCACCGGCTTGTGGGGAGTCCACGAGCAGTACTTC | CASTGLWGVHEQYF